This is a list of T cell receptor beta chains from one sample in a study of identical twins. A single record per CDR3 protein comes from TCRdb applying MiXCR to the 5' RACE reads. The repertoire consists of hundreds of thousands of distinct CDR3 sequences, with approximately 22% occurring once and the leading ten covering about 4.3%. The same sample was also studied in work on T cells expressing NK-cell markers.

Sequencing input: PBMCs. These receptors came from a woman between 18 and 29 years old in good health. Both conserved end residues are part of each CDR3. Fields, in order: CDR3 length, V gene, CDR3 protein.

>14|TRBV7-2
CASSLGTSGSPGYF
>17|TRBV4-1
CASSQERSLGSRETQYF
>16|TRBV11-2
CASSQTTGQGIYEQYF
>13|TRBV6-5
CASSYSQDTEAFF
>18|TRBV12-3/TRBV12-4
CACSLTGTPTTAKNIQYF
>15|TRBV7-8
CASSLIGLSNYGYTF
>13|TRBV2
CASSERTTNEQFF
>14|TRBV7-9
CASSPEGREDTQYF
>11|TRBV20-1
CSARGTPRYTF
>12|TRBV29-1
CSVLAFQETQYF
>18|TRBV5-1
CASSFRPRDRILNTEAFF
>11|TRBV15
CATARATEAFF
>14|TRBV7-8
CASSYPGGSYEQYF
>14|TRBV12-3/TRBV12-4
CASRLAGSSYEQYF
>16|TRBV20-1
CSASLSQGAHYNEQFF
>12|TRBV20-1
CSASTRNQPQHF
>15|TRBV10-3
CATSREIGGTYEQYF
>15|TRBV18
CASSPKGGNNSPLHF
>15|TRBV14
CASSQQLGFGNEQFF
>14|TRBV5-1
CASSFQKQGDEQFF
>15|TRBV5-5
CASSWGTGDSMEQYF
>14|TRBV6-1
CASSMGGAKNIQYF
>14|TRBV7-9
CASSLADRTYEQYF
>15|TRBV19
CASSADRGIGTEAFF
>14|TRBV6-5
CASSYGAPAETQYF
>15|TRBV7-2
CASSERTGSNYGYTF
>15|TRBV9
CASSIIAGSYNEQFF
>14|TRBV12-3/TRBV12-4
CASSFGGGRETQYF
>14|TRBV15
CATSRDPGNSPLHF
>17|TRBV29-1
CSVGLAGGPRSYNEQFF
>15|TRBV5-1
CASRGQGVPNTEAFF
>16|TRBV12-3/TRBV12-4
CASSPGGSGSRNEQFF
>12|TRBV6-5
CASSYPGNTQYF
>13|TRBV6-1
CASTKTVNQPQHF
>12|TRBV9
CASSVRGGEQFF
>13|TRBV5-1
CASSFQEVYEQYF
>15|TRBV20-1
CSARDPSGGQETQYF
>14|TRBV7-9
CASSDRVGNTEAFF
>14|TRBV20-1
CSARDRRPRDTQYF
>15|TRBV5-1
CASSLARDRKETQYF
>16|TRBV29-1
CSAHRTPTSGEETQYF
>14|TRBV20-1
CSATVWGRNTEAFF
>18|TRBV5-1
CASSLVGGSSPDQETQYF
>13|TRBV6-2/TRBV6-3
CASSSPPANEQYF
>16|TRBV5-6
CASSSRGEAGKNIQYF
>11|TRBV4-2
CAANSRDEQFF
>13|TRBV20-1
CSASERGGETQYF
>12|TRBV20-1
CSASGVSYEQYF
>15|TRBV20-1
CSARRGQRDTGELFF
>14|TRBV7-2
CASSLGSRDIPSDF
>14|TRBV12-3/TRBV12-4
CASSASSSYNEQFF
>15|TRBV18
CASSPTRDRGSGYTF
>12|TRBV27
CASSLPGWEQYF
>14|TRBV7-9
CASSTGQGEDEQFF